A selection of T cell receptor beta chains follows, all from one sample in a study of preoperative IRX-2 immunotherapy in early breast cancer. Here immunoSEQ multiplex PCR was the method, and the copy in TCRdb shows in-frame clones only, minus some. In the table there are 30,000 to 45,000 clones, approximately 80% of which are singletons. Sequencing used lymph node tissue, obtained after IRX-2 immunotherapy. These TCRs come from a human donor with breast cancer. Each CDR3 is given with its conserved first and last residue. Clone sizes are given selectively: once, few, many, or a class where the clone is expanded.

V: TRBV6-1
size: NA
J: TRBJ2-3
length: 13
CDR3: CASSEGGSDTQYF

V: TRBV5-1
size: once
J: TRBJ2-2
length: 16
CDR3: CASSLARTGASGELFF

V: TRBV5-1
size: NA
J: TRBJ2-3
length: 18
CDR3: CASSLTSGGSPHTDTQYF

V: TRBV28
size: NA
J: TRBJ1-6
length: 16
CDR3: CASRRQVSSYNSPLHF

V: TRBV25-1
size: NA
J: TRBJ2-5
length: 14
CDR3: CASSEYSGGETQYF

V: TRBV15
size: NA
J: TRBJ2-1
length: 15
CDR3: CATSSSGGPYNEQFF

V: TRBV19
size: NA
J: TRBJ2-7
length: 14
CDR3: CASSIQGEGYEQYF

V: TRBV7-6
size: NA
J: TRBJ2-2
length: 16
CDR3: CASSFRRANLGGELFF

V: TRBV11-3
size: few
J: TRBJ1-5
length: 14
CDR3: CASSRGQGSQPQHF

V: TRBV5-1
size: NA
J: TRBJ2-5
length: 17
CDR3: CASSLGGASGTGETQYF

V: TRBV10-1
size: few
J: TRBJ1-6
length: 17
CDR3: CASSESAGTGKASPLHF

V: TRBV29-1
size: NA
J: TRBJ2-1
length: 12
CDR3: CSAYNSYNEQFF

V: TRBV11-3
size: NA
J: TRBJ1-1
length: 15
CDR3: CASRRGGALDTEAFF

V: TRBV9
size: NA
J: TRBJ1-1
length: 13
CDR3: CASSEHSNTEAFF

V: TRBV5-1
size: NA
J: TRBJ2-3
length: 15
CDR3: CASSLGQLVGDTQYF

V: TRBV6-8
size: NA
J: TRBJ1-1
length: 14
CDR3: CASSVRTGGTEAFF

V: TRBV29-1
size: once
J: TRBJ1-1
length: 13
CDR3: CSAGDSTNTEAFF

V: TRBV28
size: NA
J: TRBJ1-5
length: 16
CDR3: CASSSYQQGSNQPQHF

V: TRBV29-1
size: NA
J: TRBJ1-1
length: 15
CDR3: CSVEDLTTQNTEAFF

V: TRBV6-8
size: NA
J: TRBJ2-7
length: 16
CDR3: CASSNSRPDGVGEQYF

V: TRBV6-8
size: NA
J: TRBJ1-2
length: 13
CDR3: CASSPRPMNGYTF

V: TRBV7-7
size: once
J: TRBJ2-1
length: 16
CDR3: CASSLEAGTGFSEQFF

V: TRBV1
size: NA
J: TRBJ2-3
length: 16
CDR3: CASSQDEDGGTDTQYF

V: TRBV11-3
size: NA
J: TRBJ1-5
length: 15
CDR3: CASSWGIGSNQPQHF

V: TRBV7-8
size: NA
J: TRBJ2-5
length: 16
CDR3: CASSFGLAGGKETQYF

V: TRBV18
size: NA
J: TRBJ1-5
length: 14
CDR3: CASSPSGSNQPQHF

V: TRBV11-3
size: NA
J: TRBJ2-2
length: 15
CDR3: CASSLYREYTGELFF